Below, 10 T cell receptor beta chains from the same sample are listed, as sequenced in a study of blood T cell repertoires in COVID-19. Repertoires were generated with immunoSEQ multiplex PCR, while TCRdb's copy carries only in-frame clones and drops some. The sample has some 120,000 clones; roughly 84% are singletons. Material: peripheral blood. The receptors originated from a man aged 60 to 69 with acute or convalescent COVID-19.

The chain employs TRBV24-1 and TRBJ2-1, with D perhaps TRBD2 (6 bases). The CDR3 extends over 17 amino acids. The V gene lost 6 bases and the J gene lost 1 base, with 18 bases spanning the gap. Germline values: CDR1 KGHDR, CDR2 SFDVKD. The CDR3, as DNA: TGTGCCACCAGTCCAGGCCGGGCGGGGATTTCCTACAATGAGCAGTTCTTC. This sequence encodes CATSPGRAGISYNEQFF.

The sample holds a few counts of this clone. The genes are TRBV30 and TRBJ1-1, with D perhaps matching TRBD1 (5 bases). Trimming took off 0 bases at V and 1 base at J, with 15 bases between the two ends. Germline CDR1 GTSNPN, CDR2 SVGIG (reference sequence). This CDR3 comprises 16 residues. For the CDR3, the DNA is TGTGCCTGGAGTGTACTTTTGGGGCAGAAGAACACTGAAGCTTTCTTT. Its translation: CAWSVLLGQKNTEAFF.

J is TRBJ2-5 and V is TRBV12-1; TRBD1 reflects the table's D call only, with no check against the DNA. TRBV12-1 counts as a pseudogene. The CDR3 is 14 residues long. CDR3 nucleotides: TGTGCCAGCAGCTTGCACGACAGGCAAGAGACCCAGTACTTC. Protein: CASSLHDRQETQYF.

The chain couples TRBV9 to TRBJ1-1, with no clear D. This CDR3 is 13 amino acids long. Per germline, CDR1 SGDLS and CDR2 YYNGEE. V shed 2 bases and J shed 4 bases, with 9 bases lying between them. The CDR3: CASSVGPLTEAFF. The CDR3, as DNA: TGTGCCAGCAGCGTTGGGCCTCTCACTGAAGCTTTCTTT.

V usage is TRBV5-4 and J usage is TRBJ2-3; 8 bases are a match to TRBD2. This CDR3 spans 17 amino acids. The germline CDR1 and CDR2 sequences are SGHNT and YYREEE (reference sequence). With V trimmed by 3 bases and J by 2 bases, 11 bases remained unmatched. CDR3 protein: CASSSPTAGAATDTQYF. The DNA of the CDR3 is TGTGCCAGCAGCTCCCCTACAGCGGGAGCGGCCACAGATACGCAGTATTTT.

In this sample, this clone turned up a few times. The genes are TRBV11-2 and TRBJ2-3, with a possible D match to TRBD1 (6 bases). CDR3 size: 14 residues. Trimming pared 4 bases from V and 8 bases from J, leaving 16 bases between. In germline, CDR1 is SGHAT, CDR2 FQNNGV. CDR3 nucleotides: TGTGCCAGCAGCTCCAATGGGGGCCCCGCTACGCAGTATTTT. This codes for CASSSNGGPATQYF.

This chain links TRBV5-1 with TRBJ2-7, with TRBD2 matching 14 bases. Per the germline V gene, CDR1 is SGHRS and CDR2 is YFSETQ. Germline trimming cut 4 bases from V and 2 bases from J; bases unmatched to any gene: 8. The CDR3 has 17 amino acids. CDR3 bases: TGCGCCAGCAGCCCCGGACTAGCGGGAGGTTCGGCCTACGAGCAGTACTTC. Amino acids: CASSPGLAGGSAYEQYF. Full variable domain (outside the CDR3, taken from reference TRBV5-1 and TRBJ2-7): KAGVTQTPRYLIKTRGQQVTLSCSPISGHRSVSWYQQTPGQGLQFLFEYFSETQRNKGNFPGRFSGRQFSNSRSEMNVSTLELGDSALYLCASSPGLAGGSAYEQYFGPGTRLTVT.

The rearrangement uses TRBV10-2 and TRBJ2-3; possibly TRBD2 for D (5 bases). With 0 bases removed from V and 1 base from J, the gap between germline ends came to 14 bases. This CDR3 spans 17 amino acids. CDR1 and CDR2 from the germline V gene are WSHSY and SAAADI. DNA for the CDR3: TGCGCCAGCAGTGAGTCGAGTAGGGCGGGTGGCACAGATACGCAGTATTTT. It is translated as CASSESSRAGGTDTQYF.

V is TRBV19 and J is TRBJ2-3; 10 nucleotides agree with TRBD2. Germline assignment: CDR1 LNHDA and CDR2 SQIVND (reference sequence). The CDR3 runs 15 residues. V lost 5 bases to trimming and J lost 1 base; unmatched junction nucleotides: 3. The CDR3 nucleotides read TGTGCCAGTAGTGAAGGGACTAGCGGCACAGATACGCAGTATTTT. This codes for CASSEGTSGTDTQYF.

The chain has TRBV11-1 and TRBJ2-2; 11 bases are shared with TRBD2. Germline V gene sequence: CDR1 SGHAT, CDR2 FQDESV (reference sequence). The trim removed 5 bases at V and 8 bases at J, leaving 7 bases unmatched. CDR3 length equals 15 residues. CDR3 loop: CASSRGTSGMGELFF. The CDR3 DNA reads as TGTGCCAGCAGCCGAGGGACTAGCGGAATGGGGGAGCTGTTTTTT.